The source of this TCR beta chain is a study of blood T cell repertoires in COVID-19. Germline lookup yields CDR1 MNHEY and CDR2 SVGAGI. CDR3 length: 14 amino acids. Trimming removed 7 bases from V and 0 bases from J, with 11 bases in between. Per the study methods: Reference gene primer amplification yielded estimated nucleated cell counts. TCRdb keeps only in-frame clones here, not all; method: immunoSEQ multiplex PCR. Clonal size and the V and J genes are those of that table, whereas D and trimming came from the DNA. The repertoire holds about 89,000 clones, with approximately 80% as singletons. This chain links TRBV6-5 with TRBJ2-3; D is unclear. This TCR came from a man aged 65 to 79 with COVID-19, enrolled during active disease. The sequenced material came from peripheral blood. The CDR3 DNA reads TGTGCCAGCACTCCGACAACTAGCACAGATACGCAGTATTTT. Its protein product is CASTPTTSTDTQYF.